This TCR beta chain came from a study of CD4 T cells in relation to SARS-CoV-2 and coronaviruses (dated by TCRdb to the early 2020s). General notes on the study: In the ViraFEST assay, PBMCs were cultured with antigen for roughly eleven days, after which TCR beta CDR3s were sequenced to identify clonal expansions specific to the antigen. An HIV-1 Nef peptide pool or a culture without peptide was used as the negative reference condition. Using patient-derived lymphoblastoid cell lines, the shared crossreactive spike epitopes were mapped to their HLA restriction. At the level of individual TCR clonotypes, the study measured memory CD4+ T cell crossreactivity between SARS-CoV-2 spike protein and common cold coronavirus spike proteins. The Adaptive Biotechnologies TCR-sequencing kit was used for samples from three pre-COVID donors and for the naive versus memory experiments, whereas the other data were Illumina-based. For other donors in the study, expansion assays were sequenced with a different, Illumina-based TCR-beta assay. Beyond this particular receptor, the publication reports: The study was constrained by small numbers of patients and of tested TCRs. Because the crossreactivity analysis focused on spike protein, crossreactivity against other viral proteins was not assessed. Roughly 64% of donors had memory CD4+ clonotypes that crossrecognized SARS-CoV-2 and at least one common cold coronavirus spike. Crossreactive clones showed significantly weaker SARS-CoV-2-driven expansion than monoreactive clones, consistent with antigenic imprinting. Because no donor provided both pre-pandemic and post-infection samples, tracing the source of pre-existing responses was limited.

CD4+ T cells from unexposed donors were collected before the COVID-19 pandemic (2011-2018). The EasySep CD4+ T cell isolation kit was used to isolate CD4+ T cells once the cultures had run for about 11 days. As cell numbers permitted, CD4+ T cells from unexposed donors were tested for reactivity to SARS-CoV-2 S and N and to four common cold coronavirus spike pools. Each well held about 2 million PBMCs cultured in IMDM containing approximately 5% human AB serum and approximately 9 IU/ml IL-2. Half of the culture medium was replaced with fresh IL-2-containing medium on days 3 and 7. In general, triplicate replicate wells were used for every peptide culture condition. Leukapheresis product for the unexposed donors was bought commercially. Ficoll-Paque PLUS gradient centrifugation was used to isolate PBMCs from either whole blood or leukapheresis product. PBMCs were either used fresh in the expansion assay or cryopreserved at -140 degrees C. The QIAamp Micro DNA Kit was used to extract genomic DNA from the CD4+ T cells.

Concerning this clone itself: Its antigen remains unidentified. There are no base qualities to consult, and no much larger clone falls within one base.

Library generation was performed with the immunoSEQ multiplex PCR assay. As for how the authors treated the data: During preprocessing, nonproductive sequences were removed, as were CDR3s that did not start with C, did not end with F or W, or were shorter than 7 amino acids. The MANAFEST web app identified antigen-specific clonotypes based on expansion compared with the reference and other culture wells. A clone counted as positive if significantly expanded in 2 of 3 replicate wells versus the reference culture at FDR below 0.05. Positive clones also required significant expansion versus all other tandem wells and an odds ratio above 5. CDR3 homology was quantified as pairwise Levenshtein distance, calculated with the stringdist R package after three terminal residues were trimmed from each end. Sourced from immuneACCESS, this table was stored by TCRdb with only in-frame sequences that have V and J called. A share of the clones is absent; for the studies checked, an unresolved V gene accounts for under half, and the remainder has no known explanation. V, J and clone size derive from that table, while D and trimming were established from the DNA sequence. Within this sample are roughly 25,000 clones, with 77% of them counted one time only. The ten largest clones add up to about 20% of the sample.

This clonotype was sampled from a human donor in good health. The source material was CD4+ T cells from PBMCs, cultured in vitro.

The CDR3 region: CASSPPTGTGARGEQFF. The DNA sequence follows: TGTGCCAGCAGCCCCCCCACCGGGACAGGTGCTAGAGGCGAGCAGTTCTTC. Here the chain combines TRBV9 and TRBJ2-1; 8 junctional bases match TRBD1. V and J are trimmed by 4 bases and 10 bases, and the gene matches miss 19 bases of the junction. In the germline V gene, CDR1 corresponds to SGDLS and CDR2 to YYNGEE. Inclusive of the bounding cysteine and phenylalanine, the CDR3 is 17 residues long. The DNA shown is the 51-base CDR3, in frame from base 1.